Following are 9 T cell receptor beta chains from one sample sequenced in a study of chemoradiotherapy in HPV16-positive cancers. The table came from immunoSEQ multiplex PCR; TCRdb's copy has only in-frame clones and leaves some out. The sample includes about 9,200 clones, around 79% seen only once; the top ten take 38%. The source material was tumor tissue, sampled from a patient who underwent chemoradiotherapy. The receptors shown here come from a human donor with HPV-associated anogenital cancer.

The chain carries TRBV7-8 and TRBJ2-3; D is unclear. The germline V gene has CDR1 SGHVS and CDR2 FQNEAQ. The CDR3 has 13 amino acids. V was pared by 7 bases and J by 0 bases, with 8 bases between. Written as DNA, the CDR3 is TGTGCCAGCATCCTGATCAGCACAGATACGCAGTATTTT. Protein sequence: CASILISTDTQYF. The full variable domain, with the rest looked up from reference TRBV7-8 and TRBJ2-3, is GAGVSQSPRYKVAKRGQDVALRCDPISGHVSLFWYQQALGQGPEFLTYFQNEAQLDKSGLPSDRFFAERPEGSVSTLKIQRTQQEDSAVYLCASILISTDTQYFGPGTRLTVL.

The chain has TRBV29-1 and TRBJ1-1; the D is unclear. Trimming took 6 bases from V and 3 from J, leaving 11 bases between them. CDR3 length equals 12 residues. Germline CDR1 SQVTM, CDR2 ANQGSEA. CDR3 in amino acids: CSVTPRDTEAFF. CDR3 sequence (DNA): TGCAGCGTGACACCCCGGGACACTGAAGCTTTCTTT.

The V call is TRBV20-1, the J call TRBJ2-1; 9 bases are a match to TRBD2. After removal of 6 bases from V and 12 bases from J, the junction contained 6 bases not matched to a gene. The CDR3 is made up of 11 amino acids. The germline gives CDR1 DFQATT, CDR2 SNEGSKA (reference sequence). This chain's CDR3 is CSAYSGSGQFF. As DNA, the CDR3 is TGCAGTGCCTATAGCGGGAGTGGGCAGTTCTTC.

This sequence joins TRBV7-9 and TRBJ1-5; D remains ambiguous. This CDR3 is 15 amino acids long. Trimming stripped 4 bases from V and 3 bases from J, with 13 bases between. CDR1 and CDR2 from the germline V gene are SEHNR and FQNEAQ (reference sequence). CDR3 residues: CASSSETSFNQPQHF. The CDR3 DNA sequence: TGTGCCAGCAGCTCGGAGACCTCTTTCAATCAGCCCCAGCATTTT.

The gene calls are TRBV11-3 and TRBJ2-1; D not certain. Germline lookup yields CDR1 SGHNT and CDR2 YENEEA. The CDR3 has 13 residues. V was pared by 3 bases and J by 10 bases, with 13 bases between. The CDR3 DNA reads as TGTGCCAGCAGCTTGCAAGACCCCCAGGAGCAGTTCTTC. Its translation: CASSLQDPQEQFF.

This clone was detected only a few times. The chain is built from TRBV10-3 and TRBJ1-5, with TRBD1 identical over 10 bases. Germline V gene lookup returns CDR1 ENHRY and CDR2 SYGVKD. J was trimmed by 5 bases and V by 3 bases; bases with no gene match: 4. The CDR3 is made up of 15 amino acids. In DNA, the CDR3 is TGTGCCATCAGTGACGGGGACAGGGGAGATCAGCCCCAGCATTTT. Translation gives CAISDGDRGDQPQHF.

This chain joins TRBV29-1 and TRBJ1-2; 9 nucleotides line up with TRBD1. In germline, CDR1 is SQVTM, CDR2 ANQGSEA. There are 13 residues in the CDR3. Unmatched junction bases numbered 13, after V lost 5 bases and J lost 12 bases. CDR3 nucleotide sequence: TGCAGCGTTCATATCACAGGGGGCCAGGGCCACACCTTC. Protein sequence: CSVHITGGQGHTF.

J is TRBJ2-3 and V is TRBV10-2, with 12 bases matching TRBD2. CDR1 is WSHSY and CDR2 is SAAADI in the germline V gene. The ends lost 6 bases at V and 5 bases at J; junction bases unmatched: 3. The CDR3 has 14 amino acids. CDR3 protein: CASSLAGGGDTQYF. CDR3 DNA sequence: TGCGCCAGCAGCCTAGCGGGGGGGGGAGATACGCAGTATTTT.

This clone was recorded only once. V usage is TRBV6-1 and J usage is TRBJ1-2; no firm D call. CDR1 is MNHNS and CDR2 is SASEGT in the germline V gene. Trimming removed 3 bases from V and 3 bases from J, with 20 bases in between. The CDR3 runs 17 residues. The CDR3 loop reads CASSDGPIRNVDYGYTF. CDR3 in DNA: TGTGCCAGCAGTGACGGTCCAATTCGGAACGTCGACTATGGCTACACCTTC.